The 11 T cell receptor beta chains below were found in one sample sequenced in a study of blood T cell repertoires in COVID-19. The assay was immunoSEQ multiplex PCR, and TCRdb's table has in-frame clones only and misses some. Of roughly 400,000 clones listed, around nine tenths were seen once; the top ten hold 1.2% to 1.5%. Sample: PBMCs or T cells enriched from blood (not recorded which). Every receptor here comes from a woman aged 18-30 years who had been exposed to COVID-19.

In the case of this clone: Other nucleotide sequences from this sample produce the same CDR3. The chain joins TRBV7-9 to TRBJ2-7; 9 bases fit TRBD1. CDR3 length: 14 amino acids. V was clipped by 4 bases and J by 3 bases; unmatched bases: 4. CDR1 SEHNR and CDR2 FQNEAQ come from the germline V gene (reference sequence). CDR3 loop: CASSSGQGFYEQYF. The CDR3 DNA follows: TGTGCCAGCAGCTCGGGACAGGGATTCTACGAGCAGTACTTC.

V is TRBV27 and J is TRBJ1-1; 7 nucleotides match TRBD1. After removal of 6 bases from V and 1 base from J, the junction contained 14 bases not matched to a gene. The CDR3 contains 17 residues. CDR1 and CDR2 from the germline V gene are MNHEY and SMNVEV (reference sequence). CDR3 residues: CASSTRGGPPGNTEAFF. For the CDR3, the DNA is TGTGCCAGCAGCACCAGAGGGGGCCCTCCGGGGAACACTGAAGCTTTCTTT.

The chain has TRBV15 and TRBJ2-7, with 10 bases fitting TRBD1. Germline assignment: CDR1 LNHNV and CDR2 YYDKDF (reference sequence). This CDR3 contains 16 residues. The J segment lost 5 bases and the V segment lost 4 bases, leaving 11 bases of the junction unmatched. CDR3 nucleotides: TGTGCCACCAGCAAAGGGCTAGGGACAGGGGAGGACGAGCAGTACTTC. Amino acid sequence: CATSKGLGTGEDEQYF. Drawing the rest from reference TRBV15 and TRBJ2-7, the complete variable domain is DAMVIQNPRYQVTQFGKPVTLSCSQTLNHNVMYWYQQKSSQAPKLLFHYYDKDFNNEADTPDNFQSRRPNTSFCFLDIRSPGLGDTAMYLCATSKGLGTGEDEQYFGPGTRLTVT.

The chain couples TRBV10-2 to TRBJ1-2, with D unclear. From germline, CDR1 is WSHSY and CDR2 SAAADI. The ends were cut back, 8 bases at V and 6 bases at J, with 13 bases in the middle. There are 12 residues in the CDR3. The CDR3 DNA follows: TGCGCCAGCGGGAGGGAGAGAGATGGCTACACCTTC. The encoded protein is CASGRERDGYTF.

A note on this clone: One end of the junction does not line up with germline, which may come from a read error. This chain connects TRBV10-3 to TRBJ2-3; 8 bases are a match to TRBD1. This CDR3 has 12 residues. Germline V CDR1 and CDR2: ENHRY, SYGVKD. The DNA for the CDR3 is TGTGCCATCAGTGAGGGGACAGGCCTTACTCTTTTT. This encodes CAISEGTGLTLF.

The chain recombines TRBV10-3 with TRBJ1-1; no reliable D call. Trimming stripped 2 bases from V and 0 bases from J, with 10 bases between. This CDR3 is built from 15 residues. Germline V gene lookup returns CDR1 ENHRY and CDR2 SYGVKD. The CDR3 sequence: CAISENQDLNTEAFF. The DNA for the CDR3 is TGTGCCATCAGTGAGAACCAGGACTTGAACACTGAAGCTTTCTTT.

This clone appeared once. V and J are TRBV18 and TRBJ2-5; D might be TRBD2 (6 bases). CDR3 length equals 13 residues. V lost 3 bases and J 4 bases, leaving 9 bases between the germline ends. Germline CDR1 KGHSH, CDR2 LQKENI. The CDR3 DNA reads TGTGCCAGCTCACCCGGGGGTGGAGAGACCCAGTACTTC. It codes for CASSPGGGETQYF.

The chain uses TRBV13 and TRBJ2-1, with 9 positions matching TRBD2. The germline CDR1 and CDR2 sequences are PRHDT and FYEKMQ (reference sequence). CDR3 length equals 15 residues. J lost 4 bases, V lost 5 bases, and 6 bases had no gene match. This chain's CDR3 is CASSPLAGVYNEQFF. CDR3 bases: TGTGCCAGCAGCCCCTTAGCGGGGGTTTACAATGAGCAGTTCTTC.

The rearrangement joins TRBV27 to TRBJ2-7, with TRBD1 matching over 9 bases. J was trimmed by 4 bases and V by 6 bases; bases with no gene match: 4. The CDR3 length is 13 residues. Germline CDR1 reads MNHEY; CDR2 reads SMNVEV (reference sequence). The CDR3 DNA reads as TGTGCCAGCAGCCGGGACAGGGATTACGAGCAGTACTTC. Encoded protein: CASSRDRDYEQYF.

The chain recombines TRBV4-3 with TRBJ2-7, with D unresolved. V was trimmed by 0 bases and J by 2 bases, leaving 17 bases between them. There are 17 residues in the CDR3. CDR1 is LGHNA, CDR2 YSLEER, per germline. CDR3 DNA: TGCGCCAGCAGCCAAGATTTCCCCACTGAAAAACCCTACGAGCAGTACTTC. Translation gives CASSQDFPTEKPYEQYF.

The chain combines TRBV11-3 with TRBJ2-1; TRBD2 might be the D (6 bases). The V gene's germline CDR1 is SGHNT and CDR2 YENEEA. Trimming cost V 5 bases and J 0 bases, with 11 bases left between them. The CDR3 sequence is 15 residues long. The CDR3 nucleotides read TGTGCCAGCAGCCCGGACTACTTCTCCTACAATGAGCAGTTCTTC. It specifies CASSPDYFSYNEQFF. Using reference TRBV11-3 and TRBJ2-1 for the parts outside the CDR3, the full variable domain is EAGVVQSPRYKIIEKKQPVAFWCNPISGHNTLYWYLQNLGQGPELLIRYENEEAVDDSQLPKDRFSAERLKGVDSTLKIQPAELGDSAVYLCASSPDYFSYNEQFFGPGTRLTVL.